A selection of T cell receptor beta chains follows, all from one sample in a study of OX40 agonist ivuxolimab in advanced cancers. Only in-frame clones appear in the TCRdb table, and some are missing; sequencing was by immunoSEQ multiplex PCR. This table has 25,000 to 35,000 clones, about 80% appearing once. The material was CD4+ or CD8+ T cells sorted from blood, obtained in a trial of the OX40 agonist ivuxolimab. Receptors were obtained from an adult with an advanced solid tumor such as melanoma, head and neck, liver or kidney cancer. The conserved cysteine and the conserved F or W are not part of the CDR3 here.

TRBV25-1	11	TRBJ2-7	ASSQGSFSEQY
TRBV15	12	TRBJ1-1	ATSRGQGSTEAF
TRBV4-2	15	TRBJ2-5	ASSQDTTSGGQETQY
TRBV15	13	TRBJ2-3	ATAAGAPGTDTQY
TRBV5-1	16	TRBJ1-2	ASSLEGQGVGSNYGYT
TRBV10-3	11	TRBJ2-5	AISRTDQETQY
TRBV7-9	14	TRBJ1-5	ASSFGSTGRDQPQH
TRBV11-1	16	TRBJ2-5	ASSRGQAAKRAQETQY
TRBV7-2	13	TRBJ2-5	ASSLGGGPQETQY
TRBV7-2	12	TRBJ1-4	ASSLDPVGEKLF
TRBV28	14	TRBJ2-2	ASRYWTSENTGELF
TRBV18	14	TRBJ1-5	ASSREDRGRDQPQH
TRBV5-1	11	TRBJ1-1	ASSSTVNTEAF
TRBV2	9	TRBJ1-2	ASRTGVGYT
TRBV10-1	11	TRBJ2-5	ASSASVAGTQY
TRBV5-1	12	TRBJ2-1	ASSSSTGGYEQF
TRBV6-6	11	TRBJ2-5	ASSYRGQAQQY
TRBV5-4	11	TRBJ2-7	ASSLGRAGVQY
TRBV18	14	TRBJ1-4	ASSRIADETNEKLF
TRBV6-5	11	TRBJ1-2	ASSEDWGNGYT
TRBV21-1	14	TRBJ2-5	ASSKALRSYQETQY
TRBV18	12	TRBJ2-2	ASSPQLATGELF
TRBV19	13	TRBJ1-2	ASSPGTGKAYGYT
TRBV4-1	11	TRBJ2-3	ASSQERGDTQY
TRBV5-4	10	TRBJ2-5	ASSLERTGGH
TRBV27	11	TRBJ1-2	ASTRQGSYGYT
TRBV10-3	12	TRBJ2-7	AIREGTSGYEQY
TRBV5-6	15	TRBJ1-1	ASSFFLAGGKGTEAF
TRBV11-2	11	TRBJ1-1	ASSANRGREAF
TRBV7-9	14	TRBJ1-4	ASSFVRGTGGEKLF
TRBV19	14	TRBJ2-1	ASSRSGGSSYNEQF
TRBV29-1	13	TRBJ2-7	SVVPSGGALYEQY
TRBV7-2	12	TRBJ2-3	ASSLAGGSDTQY
TRBV5-4	15	TRBJ1-4	ASSSKKGQGINEKLF
TRBV6-5	13	TRBJ1-2	ATNPTWSGDYGYT
TRBV7-9	15	TRBJ2-2	ASSLPGGQGNTGELF
TRBV10-2	13	TRBJ2-3	ASKAGGLSTDTQY
TRBV25-1	11	TRBJ2-5	ASSPLTEETQY
TRBV12-5	10	TRBJ1-1	ASGFMDTEAF
TRBV7-9	15	TRBJ2-1	ASSSVLSQGLYNEQF
TRBV21-1	13	TRBJ2-5	ASSNATSLLETQY
TRBV19	13	TRBJ1-1	ASSAEEGRNAEAF
TRBV5-1	12	TRBJ1-5	ASSAEGRAQPQH
TRBV2	13	TRBJ2-3	ASSPSGASWDTQY
TRBV19	14	TRBJ2-5	ASSLTAQGRFVTQY
TRBV2	13	TRBJ2-3	ASSMRQGKTDTQY
TRBV9	12	TRBJ2-3	ASSEGRMLDTQY
TRBV7-9	12	TRBJ1-5	ASSLTGDEQPQH
TRBV30	12	TRBJ1-2	AWSKGQGTYGYT
TRBV11-2	13	TRBJ2-1	ASSSLAGPNNEQF
TRBV29-1	12	TRBJ1-3	SVVSPGSGNTIY
TRBV18	14	TRBJ1-1	ASSQGGGRGNTEAF
TRBV2	11	TRBJ1-1	ASSGLSNTEAF
TRBV7-2	13	TRBJ2-5	ASSFQGGAGETQY
TRBV6-1	12	TRBJ1-3	ASSEAVFTNTIY
TRBV21-1	14	TRBJ1-2	ASSRHSRAIDYGYT
TRBV5-1	13	TRBJ2-1	ASSVSGGSYNEQF
TRBV7-9	14	TRBJ1-6	ASSLAAAGGPVTLH
TRBV29-1	11	TRBJ1-1	SVERGQGGEAF
TRBV6-1	13	TRBJ1-6	ASSEVITVNSPLH